This is a list of T cell receptor beta chains from one sample in a study of T cell responses to AZD1222 COVID-19 vaccine. The assay was immunoSEQ multiplex PCR, and TCRdb's table has in-frame clones only and misses some. The data contain roughly 49,000 clones, around three quarters of them singletons. The material sequenced was peripheral blood, taken on day 0 of AZD1222 vaccination. The receptors originated from an adult in good health. Both conserved end residues are part of each CDR3.

>TRBV3-1/TRBV3-2|TRBJ1-4
CASSQAGVEKLFF
>TRBV6-6|TRBJ1-2
CASSSRDRGDYGYTF
>TRBV19|TRBJ1-3
CASRGPRNTIYF
>TRBV30|TRBJ2-7
CAWSAGGDGEQYF
>TRBV6-5|TRBJ1-2
CASPESQPLRNGYTF
>TRBV6-2/TRBV6-3|TRBJ1-2
CASSSDYGYTF
>TRBV7-8|TRBJ2-2
CASSLDAGTLNTGELFF
>TRBV19|TRBJ2-2
CASQEWNTGELFF
>TRBV7-2|TRBJ1-1
CASSFGASSTEAFF
>TRBV4-1|TRBJ2-3
CASSQDSTSGLSTDTQYF
>TRBV25-1|TRBJ1-1
CASSGVGTEAFF
>TRBV19|TRBJ2-2
CASSPPPNTGELFF
>TRBV5-1|TRBJ2-3
CASSLRRGGGDTQYF
>TRBV9|TRBJ1-2
CASSVAFEGMGYTF
>TRBV5-6|TRBJ2-7
CASSLAGPSYEQYF
>TRBV20-1|TRBJ1-2
CSAWTGSGYTF
>TRBV11-2|TRBJ1-2
CASSLTTGFYGYTF
>TRBV27|TRBJ2-2
CASSRLTGELFF
>TRBV10-2|TRBJ1-1
CASSDRAADTEAFF
>TRBV6-4|TRBJ2-3
CASSDSPGDTQYF
>TRBV4-2|TRBJ1-2
CASSLEVGSPNYGYTF
>TRBV19|TRBJ2-5
CASSKQFWETQYF
>TRBV5-1|TRBJ2-6
CASSLIQGFSGANVLTF
>TRBV6-5|TRBJ1-6
CASSYRQGNSPLHF
>TRBV6-5|TRBJ2-1
CASSKGTRAYNEQFF
>TRBV29-1|TRBJ1-2
CSVLIGGAGGYTF
>TRBV29-1|TRBJ1-2
CSVESENYGYTF
>TRBV5-6|TRBJ1-1
CASSLGDRANTEAFF
>TRBV13|TRBJ1-2
CANDPPGGPANYGYTF